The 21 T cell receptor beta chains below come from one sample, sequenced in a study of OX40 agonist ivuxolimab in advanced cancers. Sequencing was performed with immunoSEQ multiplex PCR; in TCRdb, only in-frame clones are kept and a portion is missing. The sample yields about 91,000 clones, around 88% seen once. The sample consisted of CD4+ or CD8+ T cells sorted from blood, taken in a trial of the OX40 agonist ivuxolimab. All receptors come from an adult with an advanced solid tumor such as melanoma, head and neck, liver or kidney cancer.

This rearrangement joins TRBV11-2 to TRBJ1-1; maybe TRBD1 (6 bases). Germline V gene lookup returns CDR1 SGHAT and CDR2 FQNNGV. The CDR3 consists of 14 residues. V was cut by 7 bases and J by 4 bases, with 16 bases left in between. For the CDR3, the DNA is TGTGCCAGCACCCCGGGGGGGGCAGGCACTGAAGCTTTCTTT. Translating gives CASTPGGAGTEAFF. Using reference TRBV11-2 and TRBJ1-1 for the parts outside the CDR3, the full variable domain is EAGVAQSPRYKIIEKRQSVAFWCNPISGHATLYWYQQILGQGPKLLIQFQNNGVVDDSQLPKDRFSAERLKGVDSTLKIQPAKLEDSAVYLCASTPGGAGTEAFFGQGTRLTVV.

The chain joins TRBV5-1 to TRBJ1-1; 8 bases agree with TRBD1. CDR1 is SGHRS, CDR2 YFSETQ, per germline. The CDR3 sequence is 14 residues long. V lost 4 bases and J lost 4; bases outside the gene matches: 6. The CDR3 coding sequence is TGCGCCAGCAGCAGTACAGGACAGGGCACTGAAGCTTTCTTT. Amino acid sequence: CASSSTGQGTEAFF.

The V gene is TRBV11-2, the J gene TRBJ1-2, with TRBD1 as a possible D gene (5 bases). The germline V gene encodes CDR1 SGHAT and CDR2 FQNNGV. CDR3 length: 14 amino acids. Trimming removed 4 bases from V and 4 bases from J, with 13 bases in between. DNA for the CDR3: TGTGCCAGCAGCTCCGAGTGGGGGGGCTATGGCTACACCTTC. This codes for CASSSEWGGYGYTF. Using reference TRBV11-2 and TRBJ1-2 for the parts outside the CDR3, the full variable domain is EAGVAQSPRYKIIEKRQSVAFWCNPISGHATLYWYQQILGQGPKLLIQFQNNGVVDDSQLPKDRFSAERLKGVDSTLKIQPAKLEDSAVYLCASSSEWGGYGYTFGSGTRLTVV.

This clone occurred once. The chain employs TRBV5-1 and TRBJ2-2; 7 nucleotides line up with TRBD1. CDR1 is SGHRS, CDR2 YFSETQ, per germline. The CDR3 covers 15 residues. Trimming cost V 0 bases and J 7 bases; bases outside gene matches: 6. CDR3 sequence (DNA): TGCGCCAGCAGCTTGGAAGGAGACAGGGACGGGGAGCTGTTTTTT. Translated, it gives CASSLEGDRDGELFF.

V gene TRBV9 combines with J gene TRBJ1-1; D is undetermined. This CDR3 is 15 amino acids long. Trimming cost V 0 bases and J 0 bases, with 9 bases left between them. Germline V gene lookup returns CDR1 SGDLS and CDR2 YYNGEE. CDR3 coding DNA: TGTGCCAGCAGCGTAGAGGCACAATTGAACACTGAAGCTTTCTTT. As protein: CASSVEAQLNTEAFF.

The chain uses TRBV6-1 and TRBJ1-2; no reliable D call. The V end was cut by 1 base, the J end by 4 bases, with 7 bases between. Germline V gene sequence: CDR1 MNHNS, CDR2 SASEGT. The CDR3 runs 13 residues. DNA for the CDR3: TGTGCCAGCAGTGAAGGGCAAGCCTATGGCTACACCTTC. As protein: CASSEGQAYGYTF.

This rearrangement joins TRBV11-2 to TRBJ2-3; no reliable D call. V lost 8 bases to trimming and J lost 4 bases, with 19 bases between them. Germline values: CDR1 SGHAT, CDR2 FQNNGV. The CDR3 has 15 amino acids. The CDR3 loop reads CASRRSPSLADTQYF. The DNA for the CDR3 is TGTGCCAGCCGACGGAGCCCCTCACTCGCAGATACGCAGTATTTT. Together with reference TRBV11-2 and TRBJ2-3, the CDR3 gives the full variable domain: EAGVAQSPRYKIIEKRQSVAFWCNPISGHATLYWYQQILGQGPKLLIQFQNNGVVDDSQLPKDRFSAERLKGVDSTLKIQPAKLEDSAVYLCASRRSPSLADTQYFGPGTRLTVL.

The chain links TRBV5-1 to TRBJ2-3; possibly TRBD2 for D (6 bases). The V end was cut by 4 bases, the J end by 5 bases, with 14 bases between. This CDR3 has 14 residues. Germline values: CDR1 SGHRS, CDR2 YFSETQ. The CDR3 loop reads CASSPSGGLDTQYF. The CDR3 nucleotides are TGCGCCAGCAGCCCAAGTGGGGGGTTAGATACGCAGTATTTT. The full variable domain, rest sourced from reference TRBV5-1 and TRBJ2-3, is KAGVTQTPRYLIKTRGQQVTLSCSPISGHRSVSWYQQTPGQGLQFLFEYFSETQRNKGNFPGRFSGRQFSNSRSEMNVSTLELGDSALYLCASSPSGGLDTQYFGPGTRLTVL.

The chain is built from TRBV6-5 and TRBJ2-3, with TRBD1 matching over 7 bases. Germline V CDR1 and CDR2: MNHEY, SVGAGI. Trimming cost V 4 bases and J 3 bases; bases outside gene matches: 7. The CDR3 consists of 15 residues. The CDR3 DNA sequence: TGTGCCAGCAGTTTACAGGGGTCAGTTACAGATACGCAGTATTTT. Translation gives CASSLQGSVTDTQYF.

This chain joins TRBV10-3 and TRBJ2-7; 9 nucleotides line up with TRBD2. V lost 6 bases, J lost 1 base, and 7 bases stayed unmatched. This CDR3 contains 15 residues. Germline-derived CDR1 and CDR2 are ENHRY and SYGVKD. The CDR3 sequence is CAISQRTSGSYEQYF. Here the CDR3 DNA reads TGTGCCATCAGCCAGAGAACTAGCGGGTCCTACGAGCAGTACTTC.

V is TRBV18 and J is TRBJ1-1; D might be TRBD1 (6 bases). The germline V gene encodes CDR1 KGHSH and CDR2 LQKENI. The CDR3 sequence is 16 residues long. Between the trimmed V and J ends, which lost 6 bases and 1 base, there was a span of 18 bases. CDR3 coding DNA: TGTGCCAGCTCCGCCCGGACAGCACTCTCGAACACTGAAGCTTTCTTT. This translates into CASSARTALSNTEAFF.

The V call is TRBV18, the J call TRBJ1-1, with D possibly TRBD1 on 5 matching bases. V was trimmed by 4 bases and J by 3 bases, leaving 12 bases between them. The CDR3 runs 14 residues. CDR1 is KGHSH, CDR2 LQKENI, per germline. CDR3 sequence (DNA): TGTGCCAGCTCACTCGGGGGTTTGGACACTGAAGCTTTCTTT. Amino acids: CASSLGGLDTEAFF.

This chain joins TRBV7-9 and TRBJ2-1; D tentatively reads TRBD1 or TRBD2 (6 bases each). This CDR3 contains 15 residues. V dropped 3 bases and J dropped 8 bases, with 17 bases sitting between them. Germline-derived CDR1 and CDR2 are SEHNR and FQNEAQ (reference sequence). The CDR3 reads CASSFRGVPMDEQFF. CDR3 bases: TGTGCCAGCAGCTTTAGGGGGGTGCCTATGGATGAGCAGTTCTTC.

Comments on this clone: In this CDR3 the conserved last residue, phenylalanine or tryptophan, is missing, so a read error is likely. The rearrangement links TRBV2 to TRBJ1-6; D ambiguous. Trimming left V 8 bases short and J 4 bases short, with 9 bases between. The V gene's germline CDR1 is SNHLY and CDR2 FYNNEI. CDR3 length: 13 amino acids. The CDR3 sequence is CASGQNYNSPLHL. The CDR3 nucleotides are TGTGCCAGCGGGCAGAATTATAATTCACCCCTCCACCTT.

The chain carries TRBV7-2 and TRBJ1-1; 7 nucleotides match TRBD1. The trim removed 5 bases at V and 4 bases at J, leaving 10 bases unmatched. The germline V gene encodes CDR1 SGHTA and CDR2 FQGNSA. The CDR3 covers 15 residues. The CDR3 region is CASSQGPTGRTEAFF. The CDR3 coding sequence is TGTGCCAGCAGCCAAGGACCGACAGGGCGCACTGAAGCTTTCTTT.

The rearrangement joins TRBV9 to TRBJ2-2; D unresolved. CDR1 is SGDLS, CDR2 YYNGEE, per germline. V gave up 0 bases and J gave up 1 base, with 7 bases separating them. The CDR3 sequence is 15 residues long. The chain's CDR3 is CASSVGSLNTGELFF. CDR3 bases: TGTGCCAGCAGCGTAGGCAGCCTGAACACCGGGGAGCTGTTTTTT.

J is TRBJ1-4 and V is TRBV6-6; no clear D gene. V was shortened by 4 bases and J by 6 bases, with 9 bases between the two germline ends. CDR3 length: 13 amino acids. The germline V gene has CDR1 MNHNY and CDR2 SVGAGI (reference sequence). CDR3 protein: CASSSVRYEKLFF. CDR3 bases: TGTGCCAGCAGTTCAGTACGCTATGAAAAACTGTTTTTT.

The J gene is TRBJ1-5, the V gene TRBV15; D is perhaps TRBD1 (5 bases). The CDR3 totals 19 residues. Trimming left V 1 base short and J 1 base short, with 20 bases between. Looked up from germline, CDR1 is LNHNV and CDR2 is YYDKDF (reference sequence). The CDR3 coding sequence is TGTGCCACCAGCAGAGGGATCACCCCAGGGAGTGGGAGCAATCAGCCCCAGCATTTT. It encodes CATSRGITPGSGSNQPQHF.

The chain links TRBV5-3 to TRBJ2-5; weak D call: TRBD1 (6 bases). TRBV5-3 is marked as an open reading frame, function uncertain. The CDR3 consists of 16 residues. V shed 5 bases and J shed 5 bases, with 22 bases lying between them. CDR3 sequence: CARSLGVGAPLETQYF. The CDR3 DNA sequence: TGTGCCAGAAGTCTAGGGGTGGGGGCCCCTTTGGAGACCCAGTACTTC.

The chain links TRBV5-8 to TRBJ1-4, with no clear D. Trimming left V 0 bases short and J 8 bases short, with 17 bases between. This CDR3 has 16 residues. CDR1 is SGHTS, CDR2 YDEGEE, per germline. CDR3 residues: CASSLAVDGKGEKLFF. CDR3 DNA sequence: TGTGCCAGCAGCTTGGCGGTAGACGGGAAAGGAGAAAAACTGTTTTTT. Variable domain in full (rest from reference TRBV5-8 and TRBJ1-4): EAGVTQSPTHLIKTRGQQATLRCSPISGHTSVYWYQQALGLGLQFLLWYDEGEERNRGNFPPRFSGRQFPNYSSELNVNALELEDSALYLCASSLAVDGKGEKLFFGSGTQLSVL.

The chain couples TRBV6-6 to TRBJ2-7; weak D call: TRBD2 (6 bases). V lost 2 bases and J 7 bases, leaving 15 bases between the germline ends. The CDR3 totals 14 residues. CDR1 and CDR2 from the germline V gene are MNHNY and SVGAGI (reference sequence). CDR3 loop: CASSYGWGVGEQYF. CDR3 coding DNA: TGTGCCAGCAGTTACGGGTGGGGGGTAGGTGAGCAGTACTTC.